The 15 T cell receptor beta chains below all came from one sample that was sequenced in a study of blood T cell repertoires in COVID-19. Method: immunoSEQ multiplex PCR; TCRdb's copy keeps in-frame clones and lacks some. Here the sample spans about 120,000 clones, roughly 89% being singletons. Specimen: peripheral blood. These receptors originate from a woman aged 55-69 years with COVID-19, enrolled during active disease.

CDR3 DNA sequence: TGTGCCAGCTCACCACAAGCCGGACTAGCGGGGGGCTCGGACTACGACTACGAGCAGTACTTC. Protein: CASSPQAGLAGGSDYDYEQYF. This rearrangement joins TRBV18 to TRBJ2-7; 14 bases fit TRBD2. Germline-derived CDR1 and CDR2 are KGHSH and LQKENI. CDR3 length equals 21 residues. Losses at the gene ends were 1 base for V and 3 bases for J; bases not matched to a gene: 17.

This clone was counted only a few times. The rearrangement uses TRBV9 and TRBJ1-1; D gene uncertain. This CDR3 spans 15 amino acids. Between the trimmed V and J ends, which lost 3 bases and 0 bases, there was a span of 12 bases. Germline CDR1 is SGDLS and CDR2 is YYNGEE. In DNA form, the CDR3 reads TGTGCCAGCAGCGGACGACAAGCCATGAACACTGAAGCTTTCTTT. Protein sequence: CASSGRQAMNTEAFF.

This clone was observed a handful of times. This chain uses TRBV5-1 with TRBJ2-1; 10 positions agree with TRBD2. Germline V lookup: CDR1 SGHRS, CDR2 YFSETQ. Trimming at V came to 4 bases and at J to 1 base, leaving 2 bases not matched to a gene. The CDR3 totals 15 residues. The CDR3 sequence: CASSVSGGSYNEQFF. CDR3 nucleotide sequence: TGCGCCAGCAGCGTTAGCGGGGGGTCCTACAATGAGCAGTTCTTC.

The chain has TRBV7-9 and TRBJ1-6; TRBD1 is a possible D gene (5 bases). With 3 bases removed from V and 8 bases from J, the gap between germline ends came to 14 bases. The CDR3 has 15 residues. Per the germline V gene, CDR1 is SEHNR and CDR2 is FQNEAQ (reference sequence). Here the CDR3 reads CASSFGGVRDSPLHF. CDR3 coding DNA: TGTGCCAGCAGCTTTGGGGGGGTCAGGGATTCACCCCTCCACTTT.

V is TRBV18 and J is TRBJ2-7; 10 bases match TRBD1. The V gene end was trimmed by 0 bases and the J gene end by 6 bases; junction bases not matched to a gene: 5. The CDR3 loop spans 15 amino acids. In germline, CDR1 is KGHSH, CDR2 LQKENI. The CDR3 coding sequence is TGTGCCAGCTCACCACCGGGACAGGGGAGGGGCGAGCAGTACTTC. It translates to CASSPPGQGRGEQYF.

V and J are TRBV7-9 and TRBJ2-7, with D perhaps matching TRBD2 (5 bases). The CDR3 contains 15 residues. V gave up 5 bases and J gave up 4 bases, with 18 bases separating them. Germline V CDR1 and CDR2: SEHNR, FQNEAQ (reference sequence). CDR3 in amino acids: CASSPNLRVVYEQYF. As DNA, the CDR3 is TGTGCCAGCAGCCCGAATCTGAGGGTAGTGTACGAGCAGTACTTC.

The rearrangement uses TRBV4-2 and TRBJ2-5; no clear D. Trimming took 4 bases from V and 7 from J, leaving 10 bases between them. Germline lookup yields CDR1 LGHNA and CDR2 YNFKEQ. This CDR3 comprises 12 residues. The CDR3 spells CASSPDSGTQYF. CDR3 nucleotides: TGTGCCAGCAGCCCAGACTCGGGGACCCAGTACTTC.

This clone is a singleton in its sample. This sequence joins TRBV30 and TRBJ1-2; no definite D call. The CDR3 sequence is 12 residues long. Germline V gene data show CDR1 as GTSNPN and CDR2 as SVGIG (reference sequence). Trimming stripped 8 bases from V and 2 bases from J, with 12 bases between. The CDR3 region is CADFDGNYGYTF. For the CDR3, the DNA is TGTGCCGACTTCGACGGGAACTATGGCTACACCTTC.

The chain employs TRBV27 and TRBJ2-1; 8 bases line up with TRBD2. CDR3 size: 16 residues. Germline CDR1 reads MNHEY; CDR2 reads SMNVEV (reference sequence). J lost 2 bases, V lost 8 bases, and 11 bases had no gene match. The CDR3 coding sequence is TGTGCCAGCCGACCTGGAGCGGGGGCCACCTACAATGAGCAGTTCTTC. Amino acids: CASRPGAGATYNEQFF.

J is TRBJ1-1 and V is TRBV9; weak D call: TRBD1 (6 bases). CDR3 length equals 15 residues. Trimming shortened V by 3 bases and J by 3 bases, and 15 bases separated the two germline ends. The germline CDR1 and CDR2 sequences are SGDLS and YYNGEE. The CDR3 nucleotides read TGTGCCAGCAGCGCCGTATTGCCAGGGGACACTGAAGCTTTCTTT. Encoded protein: CASSAVLPGDTEAFF.

This chain joins TRBV5-4 and TRBJ1-2, with 9 bases matching TRBD1. The CDR3 length is 14 residues. Losses at the gene ends were 0 bases for V and 3 bases for J; bases not matched to a gene: 0. Germline CDR1 and CDR2: SGHNT and YYREEE (reference sequence). The CDR3 loop reads CASSLGQGDYGYTF. CDR3 DNA sequence: TGTGCCAGCAGCTTGGGACAGGGGGACTATGGCTACACCTTC. The variable domain in full, completed from reference TRBV5-4 and TRBJ1-2, reads ETGVTQSPTHLIKTRGQQVTLRCSSQSGHNTVSWYQQALGQGPQFIFQYYREEENGRGNFPPRFSGLQFPNYSSELNVNALELDDSALYLCASSLGQGDYGYTFGSGTRLTVV.

The V gene is TRBV15, the J gene TRBJ2-3, with TRBD1 matching over 8 bases. The CDR3 totals 14 residues. In germline, CDR1 is LNHNV, CDR2 YYDKDF (reference sequence). V was clipped by 5 bases and J by 1 base; unmatched bases: 2. This CDR3 is CATSRGQGTDTQYF. The CDR3 DNA sequence: TGTGCCACCAGCCGGGGACAGGGCACAGATACGCAGTATTTT.

The CDR3 loop reads CASADRGTYEQYF. Here the CDR3 DNA reads TGTGCCAGCGCGGACAGGGGCACCTACGAGCAGTACTTC. The V call is TRBV18, the J call TRBJ2-7; 9 bases are a match to TRBD1. CDR1 and CDR2 from the germline V gene are KGHSH and LQKENI. V lost 8 bases to trimming and J lost 2 bases; unmatched junction nucleotides: 4. The CDR3 has 13 amino acids.

The chain links TRBV9 to TRBJ1-2; D ambiguous. The CDR3 sequence is 15 residues long. Trimming took off 3 bases at V and 4 bases at J, with 16 bases between the two ends. Germline loops: CDR1 SGDLS, CDR2 YYNGEE. The CDR3 protein is CASSAIHRGGYGYTF. The CDR3 nucleotides are TGTGCCAGCAGCGCAATACACAGAGGAGGCTATGGCTACACCTTC.

The rearrangement uses TRBV7-2 and TRBJ2-2, with 7 bases aligning to TRBD1. CDR1 and CDR2 from the germline V gene are SGHTA and FQGNSA. Trimming removed 5 bases from V and 7 bases from J; junction bases left unmatched: 13. The CDR3 runs to 16 residues. The CDR3: CASSPQGQRSHGELFF. The CDR3, as DNA: TGTGCCAGCAGCCCACAGGGGCAACGGTCTCACGGGGAGCTGTTTTTT.